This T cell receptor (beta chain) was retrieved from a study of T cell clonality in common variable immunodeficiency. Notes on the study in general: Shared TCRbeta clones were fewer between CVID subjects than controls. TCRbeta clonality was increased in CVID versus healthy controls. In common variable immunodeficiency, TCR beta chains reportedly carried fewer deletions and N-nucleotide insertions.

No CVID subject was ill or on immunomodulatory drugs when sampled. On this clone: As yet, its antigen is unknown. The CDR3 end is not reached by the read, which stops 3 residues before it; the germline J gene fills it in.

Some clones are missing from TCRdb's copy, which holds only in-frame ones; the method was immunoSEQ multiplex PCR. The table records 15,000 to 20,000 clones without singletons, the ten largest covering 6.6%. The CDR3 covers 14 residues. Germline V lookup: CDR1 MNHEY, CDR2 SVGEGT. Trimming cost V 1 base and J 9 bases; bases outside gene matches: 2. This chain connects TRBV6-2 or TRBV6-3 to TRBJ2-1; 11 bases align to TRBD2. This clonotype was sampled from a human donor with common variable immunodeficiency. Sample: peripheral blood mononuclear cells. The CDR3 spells CASSYLAGGREQFF. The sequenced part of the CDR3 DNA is TGTGCCAGCAGTTACTTAGCGGGGGGGCGTGAG.